This T cell receptor beta chain emerged from a study of vaccination and CD4 T cells after COVID-19. Study information: Convalescent cases comprised fewer than ten mild and one severe, all SARS-CoV-2 positive by nasal swab PCR. Stimulation used overlapping spike peptides from SARS-CoV-2, HCoV-NL63, HCoV-OC43 and HCoV-229E. The interval from dose two to post-vaccine sampling had a median of roughly 70 days, and it ranged from 14 to 241.

As for treatment: approximately 10-day PBMC culture with coronavirus spike peptide pools or control peptides (ViraFEST assay). Expansion of antigen-specific T cells with peptide pools by ViraFEST preceded sequencing of TCRs. An Oncomine TCR Beta short-read assay was used to sequence the DNA from cultured CD4+ T cells. TCRdb redid the calling of the PCR reads with MiXCR, one entry per CDR3 protein. Of around 18,000 distinct CDR3 sequences detected, roughly 56% appear once; the ten largest clones hold 6.5% to 9%. Regarding this clonotype: Its antigen is not identified.

This clonotype originated in a human donor who had recovered from COVID-19. The material sequenced was CD4+ T cells from blood, cultured in vitro.

The CDR3 spells CSARGGGVPNGYTF. CDR3 coding DNA: TGCAGTGCTAGGGGAGGGGGCGTACCTAATGGCTACACCTTC. The rearrangement links TRBV20-1 to TRBJ1-2; TRBD1 aligns across 7 bases. Germline assignment: CDR1 DFQATT and CDR2 SNEGSKA (reference sequence). Trimming took 3 bases from V and 6 from J; bases not matched to a gene: 10. This CDR3 spans 14 amino acids.